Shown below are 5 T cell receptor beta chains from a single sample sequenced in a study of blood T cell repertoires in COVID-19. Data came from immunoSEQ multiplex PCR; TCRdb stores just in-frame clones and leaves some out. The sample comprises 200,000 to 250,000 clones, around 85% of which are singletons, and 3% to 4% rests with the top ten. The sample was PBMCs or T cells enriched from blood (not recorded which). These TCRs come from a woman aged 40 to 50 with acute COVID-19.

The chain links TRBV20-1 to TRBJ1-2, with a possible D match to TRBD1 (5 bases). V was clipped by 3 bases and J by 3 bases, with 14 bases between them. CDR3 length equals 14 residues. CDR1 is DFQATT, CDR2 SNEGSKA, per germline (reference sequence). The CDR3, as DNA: TGCAGTGCTAGTCCGCAGGGTACTTACTATGGCTACACCTTC. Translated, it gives CSASPQGTYYGYTF.

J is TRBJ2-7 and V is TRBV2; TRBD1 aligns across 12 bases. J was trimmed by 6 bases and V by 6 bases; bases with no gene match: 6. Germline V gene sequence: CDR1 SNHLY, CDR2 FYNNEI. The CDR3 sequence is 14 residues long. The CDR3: CASSRDRGPREQYF. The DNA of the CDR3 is TGTGCCAGCAGCCGGGACAGGGGGCCTCGCGAGCAGTACTTC.

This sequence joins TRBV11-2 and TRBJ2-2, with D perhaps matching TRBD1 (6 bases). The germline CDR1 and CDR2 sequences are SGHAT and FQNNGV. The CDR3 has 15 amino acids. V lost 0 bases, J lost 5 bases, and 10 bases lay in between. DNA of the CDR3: TGTGCCAGCAGCTTAGAGGGGGCAGGGACCGGGGAGCTGTTTTTT. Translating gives CASSLEGAGTGELFF.

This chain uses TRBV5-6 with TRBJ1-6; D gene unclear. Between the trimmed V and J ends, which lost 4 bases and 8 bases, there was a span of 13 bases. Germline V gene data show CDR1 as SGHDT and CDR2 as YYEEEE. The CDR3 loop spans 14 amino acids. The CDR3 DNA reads TGTGCCAGCAGCCTTGGCGGGGTGGATTCACCCCTCCACTTT. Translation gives CASSLGGVDSPLHF.

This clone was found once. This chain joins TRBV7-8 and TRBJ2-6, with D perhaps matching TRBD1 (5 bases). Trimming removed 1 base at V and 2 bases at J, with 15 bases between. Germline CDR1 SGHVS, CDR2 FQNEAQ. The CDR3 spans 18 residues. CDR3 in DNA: TGTGCCAGCAGCTTAGATCCGAGGACATTCACTGGGGCCAACGTCCTGACTTTC. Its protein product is CASSLDPRTFTGANVLTF.